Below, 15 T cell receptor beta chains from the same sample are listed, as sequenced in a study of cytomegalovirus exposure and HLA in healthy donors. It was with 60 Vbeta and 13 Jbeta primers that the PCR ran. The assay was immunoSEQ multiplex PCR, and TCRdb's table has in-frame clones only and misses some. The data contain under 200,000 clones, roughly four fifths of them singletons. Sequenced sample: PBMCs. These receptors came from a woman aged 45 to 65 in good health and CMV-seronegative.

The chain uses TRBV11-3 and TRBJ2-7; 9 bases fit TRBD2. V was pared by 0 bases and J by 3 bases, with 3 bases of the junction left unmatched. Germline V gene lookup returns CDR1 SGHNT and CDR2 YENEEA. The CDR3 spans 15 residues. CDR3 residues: CASSLDSSGDYEQYF. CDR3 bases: TGTGCCAGCAGCTTAGATTCTAGCGGGGACTACGAGCAGTACTTC.

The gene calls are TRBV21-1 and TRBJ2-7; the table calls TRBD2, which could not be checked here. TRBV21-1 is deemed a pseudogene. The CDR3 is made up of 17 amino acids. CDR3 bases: TGTGCCAGCAGCAAAGTAGGGGACTGGGGCCGAACCTACGAGCAGTACTTC. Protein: CASSKVGDWGRTYEQYF.

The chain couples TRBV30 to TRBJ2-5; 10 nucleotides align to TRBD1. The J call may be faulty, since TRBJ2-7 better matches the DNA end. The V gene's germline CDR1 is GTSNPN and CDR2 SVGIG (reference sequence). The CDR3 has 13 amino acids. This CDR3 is CACRDRGPVEQYF. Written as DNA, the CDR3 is TGTGCCTGCCGGGACAGGGGCCCCGTCGAGCAGTACTTC.

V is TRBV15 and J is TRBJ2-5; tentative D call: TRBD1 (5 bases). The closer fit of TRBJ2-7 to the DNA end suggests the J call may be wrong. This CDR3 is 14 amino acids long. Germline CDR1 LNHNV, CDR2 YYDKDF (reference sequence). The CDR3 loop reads CATSRDRGTYEQYF. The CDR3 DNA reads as TGTGCCACCAGCAGAGATAGGGGTACCTACGAGCAGTACTTC.

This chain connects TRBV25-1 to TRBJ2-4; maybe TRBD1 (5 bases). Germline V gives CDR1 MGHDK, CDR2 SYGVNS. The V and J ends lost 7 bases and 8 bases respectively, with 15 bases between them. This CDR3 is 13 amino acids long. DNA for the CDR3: TGTGCCAGCACGGACACTGAGGTGGACATTCAGTACTTC. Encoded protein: CASTDTEVDIQYF. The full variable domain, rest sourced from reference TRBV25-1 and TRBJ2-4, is EADIYQTPRYLVIGTGKKITLECSQTMGHDKMYWYQQDPGMELHLIHYSYGVNSTEKGDLSSESTVSRIRTEHFPLTLESARPSHTSQYLCASTDTEVDIQYFGAGTRLSVL.

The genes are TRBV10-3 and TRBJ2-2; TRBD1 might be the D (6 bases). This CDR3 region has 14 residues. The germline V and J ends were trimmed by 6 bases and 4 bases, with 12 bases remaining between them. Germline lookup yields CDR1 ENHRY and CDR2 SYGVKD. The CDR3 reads CAIRPGHSTGELFF. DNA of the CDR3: TGTGCCATCAGGCCGGGACATTCCACCGGGGAGCTGTTTTTT.

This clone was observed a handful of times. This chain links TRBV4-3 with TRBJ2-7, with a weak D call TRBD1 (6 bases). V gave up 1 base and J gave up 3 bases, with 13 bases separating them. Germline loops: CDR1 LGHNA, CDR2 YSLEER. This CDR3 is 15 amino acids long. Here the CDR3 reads CASSQGTGRYYEQYF. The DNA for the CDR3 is TGCGCCAGCAGCCAAGGAACAGGGAGATACTACGAGCAGTACTTC.

The CDR3 protein is CASSLSQAGITGELFF. CDR3 nucleotide sequence: TGTGCCAGCAGCTTATCTCAGGCGGGGATAACCGGGGAGCTGTTTTTT. The chain is built from TRBV7-6 and TRBJ2-2, with D possibly matching TRBD2 (6 bases). The CDR3 runs to 16 residues. V gave up 2 bases and J gave up 5 bases, with 15 bases separating them. CDR1 SGHVS and CDR2 FNYEAQ come from the germline V gene.

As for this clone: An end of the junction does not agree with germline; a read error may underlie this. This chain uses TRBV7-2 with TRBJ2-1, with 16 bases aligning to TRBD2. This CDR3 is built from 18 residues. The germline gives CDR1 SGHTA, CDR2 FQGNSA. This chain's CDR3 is CVSSFLGLAGGLSNEQFF. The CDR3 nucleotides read TGTGTCAGCAGCTTCCTGGGACTAGCGGGGGGGCTAAGTAATGAGCAGTTCTTC.

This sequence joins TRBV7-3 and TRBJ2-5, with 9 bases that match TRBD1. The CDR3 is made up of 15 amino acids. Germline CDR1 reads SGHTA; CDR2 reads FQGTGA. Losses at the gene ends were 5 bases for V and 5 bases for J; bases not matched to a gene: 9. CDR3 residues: CASSPSGQGRETQYF. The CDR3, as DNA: TGTGCCAGCAGCCCCTCCGGACAGGGGCGGGAGACCCAGTACTTC. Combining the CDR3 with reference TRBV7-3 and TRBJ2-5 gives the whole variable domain GAGVSQTPSNKVTEKGKYVELRCDPISGHTALYWYRQSLGQGPEFLIYFQGTGAADDSGLPNDRFFAVRPEGSVSTLKIQRTERGDSAVYLCASSPSGQGRETQYFGPGTRLLVL.

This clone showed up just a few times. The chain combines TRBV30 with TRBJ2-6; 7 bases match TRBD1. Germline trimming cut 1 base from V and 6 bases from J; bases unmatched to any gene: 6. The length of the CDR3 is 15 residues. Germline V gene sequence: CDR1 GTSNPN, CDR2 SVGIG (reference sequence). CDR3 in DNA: TGTGCCTGGAGTGGAACGACAGGGACGGCCAACGTCCTGACTTTC. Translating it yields CAWSGTTGTANVLTF.

The CDR3 loop is CASSLSPASGAQETQYF. The CDR3, as DNA: TGTGCCAGCAGCTTATCCCCGGCTAGCGGGGCGCAAGAGACCCAGTACTTC. The J gene is TRBJ2-5, the V gene TRBV7-3; 9 positions agree with TRBD2. Germline assignment: CDR1 SGHTA and CDR2 FQGTGA. Germline trimming cut 2 bases from V and 2 bases from J; bases unmatched to any gene: 9. This CDR3 is 17 amino acids long.

This chain's CDR3 is CAISVGVFPDTQYF. The DNA of the CDR3 is TGTGCCATCAGTGTCGGGGTATTTCCAGATACGCAGTATTTT. This sequence joins TRBV10-3 and TRBJ2-3; D may be TRBD2 (5 bases). The CDR3 extends over 14 amino acids. V lost 4 bases, J lost 4 bases, and 12 bases lay in between. Germline V gene data show CDR1 as ENHRY and CDR2 as SYGVKD.

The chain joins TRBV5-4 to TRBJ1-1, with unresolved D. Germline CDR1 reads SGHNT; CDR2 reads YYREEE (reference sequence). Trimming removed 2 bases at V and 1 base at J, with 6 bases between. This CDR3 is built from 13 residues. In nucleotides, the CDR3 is TGTGCCAGCAGCTTTTCAGAGAACACTGAAGCTTTCTTT. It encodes CASSFSENTEAFF.

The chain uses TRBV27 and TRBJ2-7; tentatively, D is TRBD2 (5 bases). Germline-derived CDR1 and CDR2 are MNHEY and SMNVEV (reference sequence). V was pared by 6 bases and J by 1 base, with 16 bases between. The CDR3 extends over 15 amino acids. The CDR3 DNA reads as TGTGCCAGCAGCCGCCTCGGGATTGCATCCTACGAGCAGTACTTC. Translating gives CASSRLGIASYEQYF.